This record looks at one T cell receptor beta chain sequence and its context. This sample is part of a study of blood T cell repertoires in COVID-19. Germline CDR1 SQVTM, CDR2 ANQGSEA. V dropped 4 bases and J dropped 6 bases, with 7 bases sitting between them. There are 11 residues in the CDR3. Produced via immunoSEQ multiplex PCR; TCRdb's table is partial and in-frame only. The data hold more than 300,000 clones, with more than 90% observed a single time. Participant age was roughly 18 to 89 years, and participants resided in about 25 US areas. Those designated as exposed participants met a COVID-19 case within 2 weeks before study entry.

V is TRBV29-1 and J is TRBJ2-1; the D gene is possibly TRBD2 (6 bases). The origin of this receptor is a woman under 40 who had been exposed to COVID-19. Input material: PBMCs or T cells enriched from blood (not recorded which). The CDR3 reads CSVVRGNEQFF. CDR3 DNA: TGCAGCGTTGTGCGGGGCAATGAGCAGTTCTTC.